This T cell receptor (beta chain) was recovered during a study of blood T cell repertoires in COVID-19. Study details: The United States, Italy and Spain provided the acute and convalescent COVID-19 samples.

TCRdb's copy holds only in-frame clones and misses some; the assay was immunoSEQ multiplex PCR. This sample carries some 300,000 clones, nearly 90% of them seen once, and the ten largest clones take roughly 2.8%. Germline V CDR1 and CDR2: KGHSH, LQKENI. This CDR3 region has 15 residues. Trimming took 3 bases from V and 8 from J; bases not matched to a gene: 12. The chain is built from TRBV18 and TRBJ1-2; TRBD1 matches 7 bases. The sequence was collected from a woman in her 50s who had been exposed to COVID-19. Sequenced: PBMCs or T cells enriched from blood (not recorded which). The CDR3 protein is CASSPGTQQGGGYTF. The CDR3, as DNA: TGTGCCAGCTCACCCGGGACTCAGCAGGGGGGAGGCTACACCTTC.